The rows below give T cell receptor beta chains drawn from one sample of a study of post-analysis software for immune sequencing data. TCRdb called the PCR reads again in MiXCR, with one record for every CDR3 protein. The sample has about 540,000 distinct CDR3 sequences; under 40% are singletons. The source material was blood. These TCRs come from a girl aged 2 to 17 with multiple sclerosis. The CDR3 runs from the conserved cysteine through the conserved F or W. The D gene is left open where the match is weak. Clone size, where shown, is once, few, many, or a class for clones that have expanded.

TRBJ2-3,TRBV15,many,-,TGTGCCACCAGCAGAGACAGGAGGGATACGCAGTATTTT,CATSRDRRDTQYF
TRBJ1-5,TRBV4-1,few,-,TGCGCCAGCAGCCAAGAATTCCAGGTCAATCAGCCCCAGCATTTT,CASSQEFQVNQPQHF
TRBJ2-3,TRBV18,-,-,TGTGCCAGCTCGCCCCGCCCCTGGGACCCCCGCACAGATACGCAGTATTTT,CASSPRPWDPRTDTQYF
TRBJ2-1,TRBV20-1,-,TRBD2,TGCAGTGCTATAGAAAGCGGGGGGGCTACTAATGAGCAGTTCTTC,CSAIESGGATNEQFF
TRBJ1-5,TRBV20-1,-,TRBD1,TGCAGTGCTTTAGGACAGGGACAGCAGCCCCAGCATTTT,CSALGQGQQPQHF
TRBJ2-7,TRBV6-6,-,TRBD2,TGTGCCAGCAGTTACGGAGCGGGAGCCGCCCACGAGCAGTACTTC,CASSYGAGAAHEQYF
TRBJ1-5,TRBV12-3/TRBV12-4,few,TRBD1,TGTGCCAGCAGCTCGAGACAGGGGTTAAATCAGCCCCAGCATTTT,CASSSRQGLNQPQHF
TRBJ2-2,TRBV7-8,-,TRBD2,TGTGCCAGCAGCCCCCAGCGGGGTTACACCGGGGAGCTGTTTTTT,CASSPQRGYTGELFF
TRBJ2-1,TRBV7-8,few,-,TGTGCCAGCAGCTTAGTATCTAGACTAAGCTCCTACAATGAGCAGTTCTTC,CASSLVSRLSSYNEQFF
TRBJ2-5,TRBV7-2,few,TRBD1,TGTGCCAGCAGCTTATTTTCGGCCTTAGACAGGGGGACCCAGTACTTC,CASSLFSALDRGTQYF
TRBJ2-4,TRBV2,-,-,TGTGCCAGCACGGTCAGTCAAAACATTCAGTACTTC,CASTVSQNIQYF
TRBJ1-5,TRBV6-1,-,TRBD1,TGTGCCACCGACAGGGCTCGGAGCAATCAGCCCCAGCATTTT,CATDRARSNQPQHF
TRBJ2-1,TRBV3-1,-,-,TGTGCCAGCAGCCAAGCCATTCACAATGAGCAGTTCTTC,CASSQAIHNEQFF
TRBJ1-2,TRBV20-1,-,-,TGCAGTGCTAGAGTAGGGCACTATGGCTACACCTTC,CSARVGHYGYTF
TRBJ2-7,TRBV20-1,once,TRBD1,TGCAGTGCTACAGGGGGATCCTACGAGCAGTACTTC,CSATGGSYEQYF
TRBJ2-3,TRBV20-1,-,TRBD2,TGCAGTGCCGAACGGAGCGGGGGGCGAGGAGATACGCAGTATTTT,CSAERSGGRGDTQYF
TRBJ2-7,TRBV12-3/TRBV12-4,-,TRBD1,TGTGCCAGCAGTTTCTGGGACAGTAACTACGAGCAGTACTTC,CASSFWDSNYEQYF
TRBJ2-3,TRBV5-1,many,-,TGCGCCAGCAGGATTACGGATACGCAGTATTTT,CASRITDTQYF
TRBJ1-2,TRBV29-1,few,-,TGCAGCGTTGACTGGTACAGGGCCAATGGCTACACCTTC,CSVDWYRANGYTF